Shown below are 3 T cell receptor beta chains from a single sample sequenced in a study of regulatory T cells in long-lasting Graves disease. The time point was: newly diagnosed GD, antithyroid drugs for less than 3 months. After RNA was extracted from PBMCs, the TCR library was made from it. Building of the TCR beta libraries involved iRepertoire HTBI primers and Arm-PCR of CDR3 regions. Each CDR3 protein is one row after TCRdb ran MiXCR on the multiplex PCR reads. Of around 500,000 distinct CDR3 sequences in the sample, roughly 14% were seen once. This same sample was also taken into another study, of T cells in Graves' hyperthyroidism and ophthalmopathy.

Specimen: peripheral blood mononuclear cells (PBMCs), collected at new diagnosis, from a patient treated with antithyroid drugs. Receptors were obtained from a man aged 25 to 40 with Graves disease.

A note on this clonotype: Since the CDR3 does not end with the conserved phenylalanine or tryptophan, this likely comes from a read error. The chain carries TRBV24-1 and TRBJ2-1; weak D call: TRBD1 (5 bases). Germline V CDR1 and CDR2: KGHDR, SFDVKD. V shed 4 bases and J shed 3 bases, with 9 bases lying between them. The CDR3 has 14 amino acids. In DNA form, the CDR3 reads TGTGCCACCAGTGAAAGGGGTTTCTACAATGAGCAGTTCCTC. This sequence encodes CATSERGFYNEQFL.

Concerning this clonotype itself: Being one base from a much bigger clone, this may be a read error. This chain connects TRBV2 to TRBJ2-3, with 9 bases identical to TRBD2. The J call may not be correct, given that the DNA end is closer to TRBJ2-5. Looked up from germline, CDR1 is SNHLY and CDR2 is FYNNEI. The CDR3 runs to 18 residues. CDR3 nucleotide sequence: TGTGCCAGCAAGCCGTTCGGACTAGCGTGGGGTTGGTTGGAGACCCAGTACTTC. Its protein is CASKPFGLAWGWLETQYF.

This clonotype was seen a handful of times. The chain employs TRBV5-1 and TRBJ1-1, with TRBD1 as a possible D gene (6 bases). CDR3 length equals 12 residues. V gave up 0 bases and J gave up 8 bases, with 8 bases separating them. Germline V gene lookup returns CDR1 SGHRS and CDR2 YFSETQ. CDR3 sequence: CASSLGTDEAFF. The CDR3 bases are TGCGCCAGCAGCTTGGGGACAGACGAAGCTTTCTTT.